This T cell receptor (beta chain) was captured in a study of graft-versus-host responses after intestinal transplantation. This CDR3 comprises 15 residues. Germline V gene lookup returns CDR1 PRHDT and CDR2 FYEKMQ (reference sequence). Trimming at V came to 3 bases and at J to 0 bases, leaving 1 base not matched to a gene. Overall study results and limits: Detected in recipient marrow were GvH clones, some of which were first observed in ileum or blood.

Note on this clone: Its antigen is currently unknown.

Data came from immunoSEQ multiplex PCR; TCRdb stores just in-frame clones and leaves some out. The table has approximately 100,000 clones, approximately 87% seen once. The J gene is TRBJ2-7, the V gene TRBV13, with 11 bases matching TRBD2. This receptor was obtained from a human donor who received an intestinal transplant. This specimen was unstimulated CD4+ T cells sorted from spleen or lymph node cells, taken before intestinal transplant. The CDR3 DNA reads TGTGCCAGCAGCTTGGGACTAGCGGCCTCCTACGAGCAGTACTTC. Its translation: CASSLGLAASYEQYF.